This T cell receptor beta chain was observed in a study of shared T cell receptors in the human thymus. Only in-frame clones appear in the TCRdb table, and some are missing; sequencing was by immunoSEQ multiplex PCR. This repertoire shows approximately 760,000 clones, approximately 85% found once; its top ten account for roughly 0.01%. The CDR3 loop spans 17 amino acids. V shed 0 bases, J shed 1 base, and the junction held 8 bases outside the gene matches. Germline CDR1 and CDR2: SGHTS and YDEGEE. The sample was also linked to a second study, of human thymus T cells. That work adds: Infants served as donors; they were healthy and Finnish and were having corrective surgery for congenital heart defects. Thymus was obtained from resections taken during corrective heart surgery.

This receptor was obtained from a girl under three years old with a congenital heart defect. Material: thymocytes. The rearrangement links TRBV5-8 to TRBJ2-7, with 9 bases fitting TRBD2. CDR3 in amino acids: CASSLGGRDEGSYEQYF. DNA for the CDR3: TGTGCCAGCAGCTTGGGCGGGAGGGACGAGGGATCCTACGAGCAGTACTTC.